The next 21 T cell receptor beta chains were all read from a single sample in a study of regulatory T cells in long-lasting Graves disease. CDR3 regions were amplified by Arm-PCR using iRepertoire HTBI primers to build TCR beta libraries. TCRdb reanalysed the multiplex PCR reads using MiXCR and keeps one entry per CDR3 protein. This table holds 350,000 to 400,000 distinct CDR3 sequences, about 14% found once. The time point was: newly diagnosed GD, antithyroid drugs for less than 3 months. The TCR library used RNA extracted from PBMCs. The sequenced sample was peripheral blood mononuclear cells (PBMCs), obtained at new diagnosis, from a patient treated with antithyroid drugs. These receptors were collected from a female donor with Graves disease.

This clonotype was detected ten times or more. CDR3 sequence (DNA): TGTGCCAGCAGTCCCGGACTAGCGGCCTCCTACGAGCAGTACTTC. Translated: CASSPGLAASYEQYF. The chain joins TRBV3-1 to TRBJ2-7; TRBD2 matches 10 bases. Unmatched junction bases numbered 5, after V lost 6 bases and J lost 0 bases. Per germline, CDR1 LGHDT and CDR2 YNNKEL (reference sequence). There are 15 residues in the CDR3.

In this sample, this clonotype turned up many times. The chain has TRBV27 and TRBJ1-5; no definite D call. Trimming shortened V by 2 bases and J by 7 bases, and 15 bases separated the two germline ends. This CDR3 region has 15 residues. Germline V gene sequence: CDR1 MNHEY, CDR2 SMNVEV (reference sequence). The CDR3 loop is CASSLGVGLGQPQHF. CDR3 sequence (DNA): TGTGCCAGCAGTTTAGGTGTGGGTTTGGGGCAGCCCCAGCATTTT.

At least ten counts were recorded for this clonotype. The CDR3 DNA follows: TGCGCCAGCAGTTGGAACAGGGGGGACACTGAAGCTTTCTTT. This translates into CASSWNRGDTEAFF. The chain has TRBV5-1 and TRBJ1-1, with 8 positions matching TRBD1. Germline loops: CDR1 SGHRS, CDR2 YFSETQ. The CDR3 is 14 residues long. V gave up 5 bases and J gave up 3 bases; unmatched junction bases: 6.

This clonotype was observed at least ten times. The gene calls are TRBV11-2 and TRBJ2-4, with TRBD2 matching 10 bases. The CDR3 length is 14 residues. The germline V gene has CDR1 SGHAT and CDR2 FQNNGV. V lost 1 base and J lost 8; bases outside the gene matches: 2. In DNA, the CDR3 is TGTGCCAGCAGCTTAGGGACTAGCGGAGACATTCAGTACTTC. Translating it yields CASSLGTSGDIQYF.

This chain links TRBV7-2 with TRBJ2-3; 10 bases line up with TRBD2. Germline trimming cut 0 bases from V and 3 bases from J; bases unmatched to any gene: 6. In germline, CDR1 is SGHTA, CDR2 FQGNSA. This CDR3 contains 17 residues. The CDR3 loop reads CASSLADSGRFTDTQYF. The CDR3 coding sequence is TGTGCCAGCAGCTTAGCCGATAGCGGGAGGTTTACAGATACGCAGTATTTT.

This clonotype was recorded at least ten times. The genes are TRBV20-1 and TRBJ2-5; 9 nucleotides align to TRBD1. V dropped 6 bases and J dropped 3; count of bases not matched to a gene: 20. The CDR3 is 18 amino acids. Per germline, CDR1 DFQATT and CDR2 SNEGSKA (reference sequence). CDR3 DNA: TGCAGTGCAAGGGGGACTTTCTTTACAGGGGGCGGTGAAGAGACCCAGTACTTC. Its translation is CSARGTFFTGGGEETQYF.

This CDR3 reads CSGIPPGQGTEAFF. CDR3 nucleotide sequence: TGCAGCGGGATACCTCCGGGACAGGGGACTGAAGCTTTCTTT. The genes are TRBV29-1 and TRBJ1-1; 10 positions match TRBD1. Trimming removed 7 bases from V and 5 bases from J; junction bases left unmatched: 10. The CDR3 totals 14 residues. Per the germline V gene, CDR1 is SQVTM and CDR2 is ANQGSEA.

This clonotype showed up many times. V and J are TRBV5-1 and TRBJ2-1; 9 positions agree with TRBD2. The CDR3 is 15 amino acids. Germline loops: CDR1 SGHRS, CDR2 YFSETQ. Trimming removed 5 bases from V and 4 bases from J; junction bases left unmatched: 7. CDR3 nucleotide sequence: TGCGCCAGCAGTACGACTAGCGGTCCTTACAATGAGCAGTTCTTC. Encoded protein: CASSTTSGPYNEQFF.

This clonotype turned up a few times. V is TRBV10-3 and J is TRBJ2-2, with D possibly TRBD1 on 6 matching bases. Germline V gene data show CDR1 as ENHRY and CDR2 as SYGVKD. V lost 4 bases and J lost 4, with 13 bases in between. The CDR3 runs to 15 residues. Written as DNA, the CDR3 is TGTGCCATCAGTGGGGGGCTAGCCGGCACCGGGGAGCTGTTTTTT. Amino acids: CAISGGLAGTGELFF.

The rearrangement uses TRBV28 and TRBJ2-1; possible D gene TRBD1, 6 bases. Germline loops: CDR1 MDHEN, CDR2 SYDVKM. V was cut by 5 bases and J by 0 bases, with 11 bases left in between. The CDR3 loop spans 15 amino acids. The CDR3 DNA follows: TGTGCCAGCAGTCCCAGGGGACCCTCCTACAATGAGCAGTTCTTC. Translated: CASSPRGPSYNEQFF.

This clonotype was detected ten times or more. The chain carries TRBV24-1 and TRBJ2-1; 8 positions agree with TRBD2. Per germline, CDR1 KGHDR and CDR2 SFDVKD. V gave up 5 bases and J gave up 6 bases; unmatched junction bases: 5. The CDR3 consists of 14 residues. CDR3 nucleotide sequence: TGTGCCACCAGTGTCGAGCGGGAGCCCAATGAGCAGTTCTTC. This codes for CATSVEREPNEQFF.

This clonotype was seen many times. The J gene is TRBJ2-1, the V gene TRBV2; D not certain. Deletions cut 1 base from V and 5 bases from J, with 6 bases between. Per germline, CDR1 SNHLY and CDR2 FYNNEI. This CDR3 is built from 13 residues. The CDR3 sequence: CASSEERHNEQFF. The CDR3 nucleotides are TGTGCCAGCAGTGAAGAACGGCACAATGAGCAGTTCTTC.

This clonotype showed up many times. The rearrangement joins TRBV3-1 to TRBJ2-5, with D possibly matching TRBD2 (6 bases). The germline V gene encodes CDR1 LGHDT and CDR2 YNNKEL (reference sequence). The length of the CDR3 is 14 residues. Trimming took 5 bases from V and 4 from J, leaving 14 bases between them. For the CDR3, the DNA is TGTGCCAGCAGCGACCGACTAGTATTAGAGACCCAGTACTTC. Protein sequence: CASSDRLVLETQYF.

CDR3 protein: CSVEDPSSGRAYEQYF. CDR3 bases: TGCAGCGTTGAAGATCCCTCTAGCGGGAGGGCCTACGAGCAGTACTTC. The rearrangement links TRBV29-1 to TRBJ2-7; 12 positions match TRBD2. This CDR3 comprises 16 residues. CDR1 and CDR2 from the germline V gene are SQVTM and ANQGSEA. The junction had 5 bases not matched to a gene; V was cut back by 0 bases and J by 2 bases.

Many counts were recorded for this clonotype. This chain joins TRBV11-2 and TRBJ1-2, with TRBD1 identical over 10 bases. CDR3 length equals 15 residues. With V trimmed by 0 bases and J by 5 bases, 3 bases remained unmatched. Germline CDR1 SGHAT, CDR2 FQNNGV. The DNA of the CDR3 is TGTGCCAGCAGCTTAGATCTGGGACAGGGGTATGGCTACACCTTC. This codes for CASSLDLGQGYGYTF.

In this sample, this clonotype turned up many times. The V and J genes are TRBV24-1 and TRBJ1-5; 8 nucleotides agree with TRBD1. The CDR3 contains 15 residues. The V gene end was trimmed by 5 bases and the J gene end by 4 bases; junction bases not matched to a gene: 6. Germline CDR1 KGHDR, CDR2 SFDVKD. The CDR3 DNA is TGTGCCACCAGTGGTTCAGGGGGCTCTAATCAGCCCCAGCATTTT. This translates into CATSGSGGSNQPQHF.

The table lists this clonotype with a few counts. This may be a read error, as it is one base from a much larger clone. The chain recombines TRBV28 with TRBJ2-7; D remains unclear. Germline CDR1 MDHEN, CDR2 SYDVKM. The CDR3 is 12 amino acids. CDR3 nucleotides: TGTGCCAGCGGTTTCACCCACTACGAGCAGTACTTC. Translating gives CASGFTHYEQYF.

This clonotype came up many times. The chain links TRBV27 to TRBJ2-7; 7 nucleotides match TRBD1. This CDR3 comprises 14 residues. V lost 6 bases and J lost 3; bases outside the gene matches: 8. From germline, CDR1 is MNHEY and CDR2 SMNVEV (reference sequence). CDR3 amino acids: CASRPGTDLYEQYF. The CDR3 DNA reads as TGTGCCAGCAGACCCGGGACAGACCTCTACGAGCAGTACTTC.

The chain's CDR3 is CASKQRGGIGISDTQYF. The DNA for the CDR3 is TGTGCCAGTAAACAGCGGGGGGGTATAGGGATTTCAGATACGCAGTATTTT. The V and J genes are TRBV19 and TRBJ2-3; 10 bases align to TRBD2. CDR3 length equals 17 residues. Trimming removed 7 bases from V and 4 bases from J; junction bases left unmatched: 14. Looked up from germline, CDR1 is LNHDA and CDR2 is SQIVND (reference sequence).

The chain is built from TRBV5-4 and TRBJ2-5; 10 bases match TRBD1. V was clipped by 5 bases and J by 5 bases; unmatched bases: 15. The length of the CDR3 is 17 residues. CDR1 SGHNT and CDR2 YYREEE come from the germline V gene (reference sequence). The CDR3 coding sequence is TGTGCCAGCAGGCGCCGGGACAGGGGTTTACAGGGGGAGACCCAGTACTTC. Translation gives CASRRRDRGLQGETQYF.

The sample holds many counts of this clonotype. The J gene is TRBJ1-5, the V gene TRBV7-9, with no clear D. Germline lookup yields CDR1 SEHNR and CDR2 FQNEAQ (reference sequence). This CDR3 has 12 amino acids. V was clipped by 0 bases and J by 3 bases, with 0 bases between them. For the CDR3, the DNA is TGTGCCAGCAGCTTAGCCAATCAGCCCCAGCATTTT. Translation: CASSLANQPQHF.